The 10 T cell receptor beta chains presented below share a single source sample, sequenced in a study of identical twins. TCRdb re-called the 5' RACE reads through MiXCR, storing one row per CDR3 protein. The repertoire holds about 890,000 distinct CDR3 sequences, with about 12% as singletons. These data were also reused for a study on yellow fever vaccine responses in identical twins.

The source material was PBMCs. These TCRs come from a young woman in good health.

V usage is TRBV15 and J usage is TRBJ2-2; D unclear. Per the germline V gene, CDR1 is LNHNV and CDR2 is YYDKDF (reference sequence). The CDR3 contains 13 residues. Trimming removed 0 bases from V and 8 bases from J, with 7 bases in between. The CDR3 is CATSRDGQGELFF. CDR3 sequence (DNA): TGTGCCACCAGCAGAGATGGGCAGGGGGAGCTGTTTTTT.

This clonotype was counted ten times or more. J is TRBJ2-6 and V is TRBV5-1, with D perhaps TRBD1 (5 bases). This CDR3 spans 17 amino acids. Trimming took off 0 bases at V and 0 bases at J, with 10 bases between the two ends. Germline V gene data show CDR1 as SGHRS and CDR2 as YFSETQ. The chain's CDR3 is CASSLVTGSSGANVLTF. The CDR3 DNA follows: TGCGCCAGCAGCTTGGTTACAGGATCCTCTGGGGCCAACGTCCTGACTTTC. Based on the CDR3 plus reference TRBV5-1 and TRBJ2-6, the full variable domain is KAGVTQTPRYLIKTRGQQVTLSCSPISGHRSVSWYQQTPGQGLQFLFEYFSETQRNKGNFPGRFSGRQFSNSRSEMNVSTLELGDSALYLCASSLVTGSSGANVLTFGAGSRLTVL.

This clonotype was observed a few times. The rearrangement links TRBV12-3 or TRBV12-4 to TRBJ2-1; 9 bases map to TRBD2. CDR3 size: 16 residues. Germline trimming cut 1 base from V and 5 bases from J; bases unmatched to any gene: 6. The CDR3 sequence is CASSLVQRGAHNEQFF. Here the CDR3 DNA reads TGTGCCAGCAGTTTAGTGCAGCGGGGGGCCCACAATGAGCAGTTCTTC.

The chain employs TRBV20-1 and TRBJ2-3; D gene unclear. CDR3 length equals 15 residues. The V end was cut by 0 bases, the J end by 7 bases, with 17 bases between. The germline V gene has CDR1 DFQATT and CDR2 SNEGSKA (reference sequence). The CDR3 protein is CSAREGPRAIHTQYF. The CDR3 DNA is TGCAGTGCTAGAGAGGGCCCCCGGGCGATTCATACGCAGTATTTT.

The gene calls are TRBV20-1 and TRBJ2-7; D is possibly TRBD1 (5 bases). Trimming left V 1 base short and J 0 bases short, with 10 bases between. The CDR3 spans 14 residues. Per germline, CDR1 DFQATT and CDR2 SNEGSKA (reference sequence). In nucleotides, the CDR3 is TGCAGTGCTAGAGCAGGACATAACTCCTACGAGCAGTACGTC. The encoded protein is CSARAGHNSYEQYV.

At least ten counts were recorded for this clonotype. The chain uses TRBV15 and TRBJ2-7; TRBD1 or TRBD2 may be the D gene (6 bases each). Trimming pared 3 bases from V and 0 bases from J, leaving 21 bases between. The CDR3 runs to 18 residues. In germline, CDR1 is LNHNV, CDR2 YYDKDF (reference sequence). The CDR3, as DNA: TGTGCCACCAGCAGGGGCGTGGGGGGCCCAACGATCTCCTACGAGCAGTACTTC. Protein sequence: CATSRGVGGPTISYEQYF. The whole variable domain, remainder taken from reference TRBV15 and TRBJ2-7, is DAMVIQNPRYQVTQFGKPVTLSCSQTLNHNVMYWYQQKSSQAPKLLFHYYDKDFNNEADTPDNFQSRRPNTSFCFLDIRSPGLGDTAMYLCATSRGVGGPTISYEQYFGPGTRLTVT.

This clonotype was seen many times. The chain recombines TRBV3-1 with TRBJ2-1; the match to TRBD2 covers 8 bases. The CDR3 runs 15 residues. Germline V lookup: CDR1 LGHDT, CDR2 YNNKEL (reference sequence). V was clipped by 5 bases and J by 2 bases; unmatched bases: 5. The CDR3 sequence is CASSSTGGAYNEQFF. CDR3 nucleotide sequence: TGTGCCAGCAGCTCAACGGGGGGGGCCTACAATGAGCAGTTCTTC.

This clonotype was seen repeatedly, ten times or more. The CDR3 DNA sequence: TGCGCCAGTGGACTAGCGGGAGGAACCGGGGAGCTGTTTTTT. Its translation is CASGLAGGTGELFF. The gene calls are TRBV4-1 and TRBJ2-2, with TRBD2 matching 14 bases. Germline CDR1 and CDR2: MGHRA and YSYEKL. J was trimmed by 5 bases and V by 9 bases; bases with no gene match: 2. The CDR3 loop spans 14 amino acids.

This clonotype has just a few counts. V usage is TRBV9 and J usage is TRBJ2-2; D might be TRBD1 (5 bases). Trimming removed 5 bases from V and 3 bases from J, with 17 bases in between. Germline V gene lookup returns CDR1 SGDLS and CDR2 YYNGEE. This CDR3 region has 16 residues. The chain's CDR3 is CASSPVGRADTGELFF. The CDR3 DNA is TGTGCCAGCAGTCCCGTGGGCAGGGCAGACACCGGGGAGCTGTTTTTT. The full variable domain, its missing parts supplied by reference TRBV9 and TRBJ2-2, is DSGVTQTPKHLITATGQRVTLRCSPRSGDLSVYWYQQSLDQGLQFLIQYYNGEERAKGNILERFSAQQFPDLHSELNLSSLELGDSALYFCASSPVGRADTGELFFGEGSRLTVL.

This clonotype showed up many times. This rearrangement joins TRBV5-1 to TRBJ2-1, with D maybe TRBD1 (6 bases). V was shortened by 4 bases and J by 4 bases, with 15 bases between the two germline ends. The CDR3 has 15 amino acids. Germline CDR1 reads SGHRS; CDR2 reads YFSETQ. Here the CDR3 DNA reads TGCGCCAGCAGCCCTATGGGGGCTTCTTACAATGAGCAGTTCTTC. Translated, it gives CASSPMGASYNEQFF.